This T cell receptor (beta chain) was sequenced in a study of blood T cells in healthy people across ages. Primers used in a second PCR of roughly 6 to 12 cycles were a sample-barcoded 5' primer and a J-beta primer mix. TCRdb re-called the 5' RACE reads through MiXCR, storing one row per CDR3 protein. This table holds about a million distinct CDR3 sequences, more than 30% found once. This clonotype has a count of ten or more. Peripheral blood from each donor was collected in a volume of about 10 milliliters. V gave up 1 base and J gave up 0 bases, with 7 bases separating them. The CDR3 runs 14 residues.

This sequence joins TRBV12-3 or TRBV12-4 and TRBJ2-7; tentative D call: TRBD1 (6 bases). This receptor was taken from a man aged 18 to 29 in good health. The material sequenced was blood. CDR3 sequence: CASSLGGPSYEQYF. The CDR3 region has the DNA TGTGCCAGCAGTTTAGGGGGGCCCTCCTACGAGCAGTACTTC.